This T cell receptor beta chain was profiled in a study of post-analysis software for immune sequencing data. Overall study context: Included among the disease courses, which were recorded for the cohort, were relapsing-remitting, secondary progressive and progressive-relapsing multiple sclerosis.

Unique molecular identifiers were present in the TCR beta cDNA libraries. Once roughly 1 to 10 million T cells were used, roughly 500,000 cDNA molecules resulted. TCRdb used MiXCR to reprocess the PCR reads, holding one entry per CDR3 protein. The data contain a few hundred thousand distinct CDR3 sequences, less than 45% of them singletons. General study points: Multiple sclerosis patients showed significantly lower normalized Chao1 diversity than controls did. Under the F measure, samples that were prepared in one batch clustered strongly together. Compared with controls, patients had more of about 5 TRBV segments, including TRBV5-6, TRBV5-1 and TRBV20-1.

Per the germline V gene, CDR1 is MDHEN and CDR2 is SYDVKM. The CDR3 loop spans 15 amino acids. V shed 3 bases and J shed 2 bases, with 12 bases lying between them. A note on this clonotype: Its target is unknown.

This chain uses TRBV28 with TRBJ2-3; tentative D call: TRBD2 (6 bases). This TCR came from a girl aged 10 to 17 with multiple sclerosis. Sample: blood. The CDR3 DNA is TGTGCCAGCAGTTTTAACGGGAGCCCCACAGATACGCAGTATTTT. This gives the protein CASSFNGSPTDTQYF. The full variable domain, in which reference TRBV28 and TRBJ2-3 provide the parts outside the CDR3, is DVKVTQSSRYLVKRTGEKVFLECVQDMDHENMFWYRQDPGLGLRLIYFSYDVKMKEKGDIPEGYSVSREKKERFSLILESASTNQTSMYLCASSFNGSPTDTQYFGPGTRLTVL.